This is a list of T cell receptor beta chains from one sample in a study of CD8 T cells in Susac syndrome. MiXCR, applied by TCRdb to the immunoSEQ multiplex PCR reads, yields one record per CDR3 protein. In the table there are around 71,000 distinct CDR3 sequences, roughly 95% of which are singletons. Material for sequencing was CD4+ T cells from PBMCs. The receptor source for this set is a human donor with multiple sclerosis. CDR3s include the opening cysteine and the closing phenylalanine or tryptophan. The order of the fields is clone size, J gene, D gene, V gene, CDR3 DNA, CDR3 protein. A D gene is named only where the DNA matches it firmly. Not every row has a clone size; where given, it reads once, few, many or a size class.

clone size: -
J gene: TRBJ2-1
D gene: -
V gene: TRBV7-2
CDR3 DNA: TGTGCCAGCAGCTTAGGTTCGGGCAATGAGCAGTTCTTC
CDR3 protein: CASSLGSGNEQFF

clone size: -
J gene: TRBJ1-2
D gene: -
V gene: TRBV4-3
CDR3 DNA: TGCGCCAGCAGCCAAAGCTACGGGACGGAAAATGGCTACACCTTC
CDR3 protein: CASSQSYGTENGYTF

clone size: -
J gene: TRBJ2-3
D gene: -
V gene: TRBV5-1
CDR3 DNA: TGCGCCAGCAGCTTGGTATCGGCATCAGATACGCAGTATTTT
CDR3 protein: CASSLVSASDTQYF

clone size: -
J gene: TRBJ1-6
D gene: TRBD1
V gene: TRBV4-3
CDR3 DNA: TGCGCCAGCAGCCAAGAGACAGGGTATAATTCACCCCTCCACTTT
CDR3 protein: CASSQETGYNSPLHF

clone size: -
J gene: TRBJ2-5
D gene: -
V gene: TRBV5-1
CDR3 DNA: TGCGCCAGCAGCTTGGGCCTCGTCGGGGGTGAGACCCAGTACTTC
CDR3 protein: CASSLGLVGGETQYF

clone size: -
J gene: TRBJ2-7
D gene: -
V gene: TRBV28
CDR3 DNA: TGTGCCAGCACCTCGGCGGCGGGGTCCTACGAGCAGTACTTC
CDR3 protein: CASTSAAGSYEQYF

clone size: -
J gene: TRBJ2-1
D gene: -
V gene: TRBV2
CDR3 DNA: TGTGCCAGCAGTGGCAGGGCGGTCTACAATGAGCAGTTCTTC
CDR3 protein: CASSGRAVYNEQFF

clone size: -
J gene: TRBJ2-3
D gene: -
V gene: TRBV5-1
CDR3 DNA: TGCGCCAGCAGCTTTGGCGGATCAGTCACAGATACGCAGTATTTT
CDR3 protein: CASSFGGSVTDTQYF

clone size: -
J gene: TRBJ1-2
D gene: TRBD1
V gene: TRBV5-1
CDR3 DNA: TGCGCCAGCAGCCTGGGCGGACAGGGCTATGGCTACACCTTC
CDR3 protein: CASSLGGQGYGYTF

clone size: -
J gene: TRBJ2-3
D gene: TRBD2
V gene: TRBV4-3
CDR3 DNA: TGCGCCAGCAGCCAAGTCCTAGCGGGTCCGGATACGCAGTATTTT
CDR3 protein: CASSQVLAGPDTQYF

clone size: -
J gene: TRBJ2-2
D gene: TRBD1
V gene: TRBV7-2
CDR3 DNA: TGTGCCAGCAGCACCAGGGGGACCACCGGGGAGCTGTTTTTT
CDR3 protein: CASSTRGTTGELFF

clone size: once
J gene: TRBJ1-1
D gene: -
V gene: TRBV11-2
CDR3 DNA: TGTGCCAGCAGCGCCGGGGGCGGGGTTGCTTTCTTT
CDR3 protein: CASSAGGGVAFF

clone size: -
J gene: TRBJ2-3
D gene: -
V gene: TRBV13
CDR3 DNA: TGTGCCAGCAGCTCTCCGGGCCCCTCCTTTCGGGCTCCTAGCACAGATACGCAGTATTTT
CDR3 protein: CASSSPGPSFRAPSTDTQYF

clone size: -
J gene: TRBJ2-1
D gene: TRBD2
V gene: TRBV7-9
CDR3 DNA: TGTGCCAGCAGCTACCTAGCGGGGAGCTCCTACAATGAGCAGTTCTTC
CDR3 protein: CASSYLAGSSYNEQFF

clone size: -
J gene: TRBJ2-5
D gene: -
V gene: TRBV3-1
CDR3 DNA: TGTGCCAGCAGCCAAGTCCGCCAAGAGACCCAGTACTTC
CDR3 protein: CASSQVRQETQYF

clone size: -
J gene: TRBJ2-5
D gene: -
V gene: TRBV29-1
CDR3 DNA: TGCAGCGTTGAGGTCCGGATAGGGACCCAGTACTTC
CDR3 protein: CSVEVRIGTQYF

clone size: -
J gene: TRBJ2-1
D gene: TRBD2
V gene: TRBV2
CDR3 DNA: TGTGCCACCTCGACTAGCGGGGGGGCCAATGAGCAGTTCTTC
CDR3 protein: CATSTSGGANEQFF

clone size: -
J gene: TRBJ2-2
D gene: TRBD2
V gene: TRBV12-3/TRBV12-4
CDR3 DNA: TGTGCCAGCACCCATAGCGGGGGAGAAAACACCGGGGAGCTGTTTTTT
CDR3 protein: CASTHSGGENTGELFF

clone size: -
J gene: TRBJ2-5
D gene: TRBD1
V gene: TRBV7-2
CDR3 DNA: TGTGCCAGCAGCCAAGGACAGGATCAAGAGACCCAGTACTTC
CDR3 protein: CASSQGQDQETQYF

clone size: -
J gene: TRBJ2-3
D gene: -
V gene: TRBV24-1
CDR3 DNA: TGTGCCACCAGTTCGAGAGGGGGCACAGATACGCAGTATTTT
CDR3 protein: CATSSRGGTDTQYF

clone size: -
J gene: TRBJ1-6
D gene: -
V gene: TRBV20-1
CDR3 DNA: TGCAGTGCCAGCTCGCGACCCTATAATTCACCCCTCCACTTT
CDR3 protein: CSASSRPYNSPLHF

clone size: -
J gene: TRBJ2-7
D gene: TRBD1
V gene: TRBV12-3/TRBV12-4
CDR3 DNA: TGTGCCAGCAGTTCCAGGCGACAGGGAGACTACGAGCAGTACTTC
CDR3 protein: CASSSRRQGDYEQYF

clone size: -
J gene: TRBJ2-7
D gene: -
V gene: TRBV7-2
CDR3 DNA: TGTGCCAGCAGCTTAGGTGGGGAACGATTCTCCTACGAGCAGTACTTC
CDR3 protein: CASSLGGERFSYEQYF

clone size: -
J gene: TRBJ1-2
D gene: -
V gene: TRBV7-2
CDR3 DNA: TGTGCCAGCAGCTTTAGTCAGGGTGCAAATGGCTACACCTTC
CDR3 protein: CASSFSQGANGYTF

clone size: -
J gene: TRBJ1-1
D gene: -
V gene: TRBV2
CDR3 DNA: TGTGCCAGCAGGGGAATCGTAAGTGAAGCTTTCTTT
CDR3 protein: CASRGIVSEAFF

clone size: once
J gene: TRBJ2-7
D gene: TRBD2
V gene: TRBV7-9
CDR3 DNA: TGTGCCAGCAGCCCCGGGACTAGCGGGGGACGCGAGCAGTACTTC
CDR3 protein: CASSPGTSGGREQYF

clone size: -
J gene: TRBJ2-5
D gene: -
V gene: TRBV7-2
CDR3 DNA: TGTGCCAGCAGCTTAGCGGGAGAGACCCAGTACTTC
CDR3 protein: CASSLAGETQYF

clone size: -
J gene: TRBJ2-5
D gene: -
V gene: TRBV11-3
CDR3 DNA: TGTGCCAGCAGCTCCCACGTATGGGAAGAGACCCAGTACTTC
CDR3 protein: CASSSHVWEETQYF

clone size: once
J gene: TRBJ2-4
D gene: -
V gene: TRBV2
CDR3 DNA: TGTGCCAGCAGTGTTATAACAGATGCGAACATTCAGTACTTC
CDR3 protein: CASSVITDANIQYF

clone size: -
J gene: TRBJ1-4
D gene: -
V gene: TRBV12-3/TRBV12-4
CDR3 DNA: TGTGCCAGCAGCTCCCCCCCGGATGAAAAACTGTTTTTT
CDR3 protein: CASSSPPDEKLFF

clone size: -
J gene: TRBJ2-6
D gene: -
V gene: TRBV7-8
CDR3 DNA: TGTGCCAGCACCGTTCAAACGTGGACAGGGGCCAACGTCCTGACTTTC
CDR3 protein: CASTVQTWTGANVLTF

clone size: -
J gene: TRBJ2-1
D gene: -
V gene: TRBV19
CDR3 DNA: TGTGCCAGTAGTATTCAGGGGATAGGGGAGCAGTTCTTC
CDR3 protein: CASSIQGIGEQFF

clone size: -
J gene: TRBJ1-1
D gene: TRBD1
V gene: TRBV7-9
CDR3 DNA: TGTGCCAGCAGTTTCGGACAGGGGTGGACTGAAGCTTTCTTT
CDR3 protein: CASSFGQGWTEAFF

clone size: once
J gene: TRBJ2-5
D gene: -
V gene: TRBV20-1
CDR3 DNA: TGCAGTGCTAGAGGCGGGGTAGAGACCCAGTACTTC
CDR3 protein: CSARGGVETQYF

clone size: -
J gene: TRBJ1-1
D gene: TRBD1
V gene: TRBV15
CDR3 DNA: TGTGCCACCAGCAGAGAGCGAGGGGGCTGGACTGAAGCTTTCTTT
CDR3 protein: CATSRERGGWTEAFF

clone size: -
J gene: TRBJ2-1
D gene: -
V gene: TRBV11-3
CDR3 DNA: TGTGCCAGCACTAAAGAGAGCTATGAGCAGTTCTTC
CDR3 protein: CASTKESYEQFF

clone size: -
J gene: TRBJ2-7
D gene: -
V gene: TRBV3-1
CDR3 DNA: TGTGCCAGCAGCCTTCGGGGGGACAGCTACGAGCAGTACTTC
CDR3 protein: CASSLRGDSYEQYF

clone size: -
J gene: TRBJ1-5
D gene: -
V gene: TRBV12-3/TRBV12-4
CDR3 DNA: TGTGCCAGCAGTTCCCAACCCGCAGGGAGTCAGCCCCAGCATTTT
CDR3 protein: CASSSQPAGSQPQHF

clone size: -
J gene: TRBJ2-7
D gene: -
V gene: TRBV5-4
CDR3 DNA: TGTGCCAGCTCACCCCAGGGCTTCGGGGAGCAGTACTTC
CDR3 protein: CASSPQGFGEQYF

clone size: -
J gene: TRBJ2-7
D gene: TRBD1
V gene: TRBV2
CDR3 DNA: TGTGCCAGCAGTCCTAGGACAGGCCTCTCCTACGAGCAGTACTTC
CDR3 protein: CASSPRTGLSYEQYF

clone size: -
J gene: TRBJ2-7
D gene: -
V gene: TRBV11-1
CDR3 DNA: TGTGCCAGCAGCTTTACAGGGAGTATCGACGAGCAGTACTTC
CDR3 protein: CASSFTGSIDEQYF

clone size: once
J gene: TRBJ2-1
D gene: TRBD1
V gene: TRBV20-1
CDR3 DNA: TGCAGTGCACCGGGACAGGGACACAATGAGCAGTTCTTC
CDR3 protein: CSAPGQGHNEQFF

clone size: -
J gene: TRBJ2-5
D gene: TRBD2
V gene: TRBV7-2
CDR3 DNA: TGTGCCAGCAGCGCCACCCGGTCGGGGGGGGAAGAGACCCAGTACTTC
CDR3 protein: CASSATRSGGEETQYF

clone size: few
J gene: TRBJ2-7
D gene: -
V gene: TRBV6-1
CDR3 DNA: TGTGCCAGCAGCAAAGGTGGAGGGGGTAATACCTACGAGCAGTACTTC
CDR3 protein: CASSKGGGGNTYEQYF